The clone carrying this T cell receptor beta chain was picked up many times. The data stem from a study of neurological immune-mediated disorders. cDNA was made by 5'RACE with 10-nucleotide random UMIs. One entry per CDR3 protein results from TCRdb running MiXCR on the 5' RACE reads. The table lists 55,000 to 75,000 distinct CDR3 sequences, roughly 2.5% of them singletons, with around 2.8% in the top ten. Deletions cut 2 bases from V and 9 bases from J, with 14 bases between. CDR3 length: 14 residues. From germline, CDR1 is MNHEY and CDR2 SVGEGT. The V gene is TRBV6-2 or TRBV6-3, the J gene TRBJ1-5; D unclear. The clonotype originates from a man aged 45 to 65 with multiple sclerosis. The specimen was PBMCs. The CDR3, as DNA: TGTGCCAGCAGTTACACCCTGGGCATGGGGCCCCAGCATTTT. Amino acid sequence: CASSYTLGMGPQHF.